The source of this TCR beta chain is a study of T cells in Graves' hyperthyroidism and ophthalmopathy. V lost 5 bases, J lost 2 bases, and 18 bases lay in between. The CDR3 spans 16 residues. Germline V gene data show CDR1 as SEHNR and CDR2 as FQNEAQ (reference sequence). Amplified regions were TCR beta CDR3 sequences from RNA transcripts. A set of HTBI primers served as the primers for a first-round RT-PCR of the TCR CDR3. One entry per CDR3 protein, called by TCRdb with MiXCR from the multiplex PCR reads. The sample lists around 540,000 distinct CDR3 sequences, under 60% occurring once. This clonotype has more than one count but fewer than ten. The diagnostic basis comprised clinical symptoms, serum thyroxine and TRAb, thyroid ultrasound and orbital computed tomography.

The sequence was obtained from a woman younger than 35 with Graves' hyperthyroidism. The sequencing input was peripheral blood or thyroid tissue (not recorded which). The V call is TRBV7-9, the J call TRBJ2-5, with D uncertain. The CDR3: CASSQGFSWGQETQYF. The CDR3 bases are TGTGCCAGCAGCCAAGGGTTCTCCTGGGGACAAGAGACCCAGTACTTC.